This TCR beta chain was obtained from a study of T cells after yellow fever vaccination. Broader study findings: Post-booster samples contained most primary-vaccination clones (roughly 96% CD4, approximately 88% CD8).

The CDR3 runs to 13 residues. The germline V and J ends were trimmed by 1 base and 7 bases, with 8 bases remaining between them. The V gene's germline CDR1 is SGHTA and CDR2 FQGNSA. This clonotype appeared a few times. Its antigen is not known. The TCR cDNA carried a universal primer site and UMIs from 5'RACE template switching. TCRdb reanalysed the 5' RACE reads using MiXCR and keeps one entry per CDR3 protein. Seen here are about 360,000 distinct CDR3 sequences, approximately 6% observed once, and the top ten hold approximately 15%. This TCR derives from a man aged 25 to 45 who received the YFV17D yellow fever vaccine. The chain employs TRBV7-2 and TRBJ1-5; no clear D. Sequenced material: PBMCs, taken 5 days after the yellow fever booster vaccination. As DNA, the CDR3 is TGTGCCAGCAGCTTAGGCCGCCTACAGCCCCAGCATTTT. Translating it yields CASSLGRLQPQHF.